Listed below are T cell receptor beta chains from one sample, sequenced in a study of cytomegalovirus exposure and HLA in healthy donors. This table comes from immunoSEQ multiplex PCR, and its TCRdb copy is limited to in-frame clones, with some not included. The sample records roughly 140,000 clones, around 66% being singletons. The sample was PBMCs. Receptors originate from a woman younger than 45 in good health and CMV-seropositive. The CDR3 runs from the conserved cysteine through the conserved F or W. D genes are given only for firm matches. Some rows have no size entry. The others give once, few or many, or a class for an expanded clone.

v_gene: TRBV5-6
d_gene: .
j_gene: TRBJ2-5
abundance: .
CDR3nt: TGTGCCAGCAGCTTTTCCCATCTGAGAGGAGAGACCCAGTACTTC
CDR3aa: CASSFSHLRGETQYF

v_gene: TRBV9
d_gene: TRBD2
j_gene: TRBJ2-1
abundance: .
CDR3nt: TGTGCCAGCAGCCCCGACCTGGGAGGGCTTAACAATGAGCAGTTCTTC
CDR3aa: CASSPDLGGLNNEQFF

v_gene: TRBV5-6
d_gene: .
j_gene: TRBJ2-7
abundance: .
CDR3nt: TGTGCCAGCAGTTTTACCCGGACTGACGAGCAGTACTTC
CDR3aa: CASSFTRTDEQYF

v_gene: TRBV4-1
d_gene: .
j_gene: TRBJ2-1
abundance: few
CDR3nt: TGCGCCAGCAGCCAACGGGAGTCCTACAATGAGCAGTTCTTC
CDR3aa: CASSQRESYNEQFF

v_gene: TRBV19
d_gene: TRBD1
j_gene: TRBJ2-5
abundance: .
CDR3nt: TGTGCCAGTAGGTCAAGGGACAGGTTACAAGAGACCCAGTACTTC
CDR3aa: CASRSRDRLQETQYF

v_gene: TRBV19
d_gene: TRBD2
j_gene: TRBJ2-3
abundance: .
CDR3nt: TGTGCCAGTATGATTAGCGGGGGATCAAATACGCAGTATTTT
CDR3aa: CASMISGGSNTQYF

v_gene: TRBV29-1
d_gene: .
j_gene: TRBJ2-3
abundance: few
CDR3nt: TGCAGCGTTGGCCGGGACACGTACACAGATACGCAGTATTTT
CDR3aa: CSVGRDTYTDTQYF

v_gene: TRBV6-1
d_gene: .
j_gene: TRBJ2-3
abundance: .
CDR3nt: TGTGCCAGCTCCCGGGGAGGAGGCACAGATACGCAGTATTTT
CDR3aa: CASSRGGGTDTQYF

v_gene: TRBV6-5
d_gene: .
j_gene: TRBJ2-7
abundance: once
CDR3nt: TGTGCCAGCAGCTATCTTGGCGAGGTTCCCTACGAGCAGTACTTC
CDR3aa: CASSYLGEVPYEQYF

v_gene: TRBV6-5
d_gene: TRBD2
j_gene: TRBJ2-7
abundance: .
CDR3nt: TGTGCCAGCAGCCCCCGGGGTAGCGGGAGATCCGAGCAGTACTTC
CDR3aa: CASSPRGSGRSEQYF

v_gene: TRBV10-1
d_gene: .
j_gene: TRBJ2-7
abundance: .
CDR3nt: TGCGCCAGCAGTAGCGGGTCCCACGAGCAGTACTTC
CDR3aa: CASSSGSHEQYF

v_gene: TRBV19
d_gene: .
j_gene: TRBJ1-5
abundance: .
CDR3nt: TGTGCCAGTACCCTAAAGGGAGGAAGACCCCAGCATTTT
CDR3aa: CASTLKGGRPQHF

v_gene: TRBV5-1
d_gene: .
j_gene: TRBJ2-1
abundance: .
CDR3nt: TGCGCCAGCAGCCGAGGGGGCAGAGAAGCGGGCAATGAGCAGTTCTTC
CDR3aa: CASSRGGREAGNEQFF

v_gene: TRBV6-5
d_gene: .
j_gene: TRBJ1-2
abundance: .
CDR3nt: TGTGCCAGCAGTTACTACCGTGAGTGGGGCGGCTATGGCTACACCTTC
CDR3aa: CASSYYREWGGYGYTF

v_gene: TRBV7-8
d_gene: TRBD2
j_gene: TRBJ2-1
abundance: .
CDR3nt: TGTGCCAGCAGCGTTAGGACTAGCGGGTGGGGAAATGAGCAGTTCTTC
CDR3aa: CASSVRTSGWGNEQFF

v_gene: TRBV28
d_gene: TRBD1
j_gene: TRBJ2-6
abundance: .
CDR3nt: TGTGCCAGCAGTTCCCGGGACAGGATCTCTGGGGCCAACGTCCTGACTTTC
CDR3aa: CASSSRDRISGANVLTF

v_gene: TRBV23-1
d_gene: TRBD1
j_gene: TRBJ1-5
abundance: .
CDR3nt: TGCGCCAGCAGACCCCGGGACAGGAATTTT
CDR3aa: CASRPRDRNF

v_gene: TRBV5-5
d_gene: .
j_gene: TRBJ1-5
abundance: .
CDR3nt: TGTGCCAGCAGATCCGGGATATCCGCGGGCGGGCAGCCCCAGCATTTT
CDR3aa: CASRSGISAGGQPQHF

v_gene: TRBV4-1
d_gene: .
j_gene: TRBJ2-3
abundance: .
CDR3nt: TGCGCCAGCAGCCCCGGTACAGATACGCAGTATTTT
CDR3aa: CASSPGTDTQYF

v_gene: TRBV5-4
d_gene: .
j_gene: TRBJ2-3
abundance: .
CDR3nt: TGTGCCAGCAGCTTGACTACAGATACGCAGTATTTT
CDR3aa: CASSLTTDTQYF

v_gene: TRBV10-2
d_gene: TRBD1
j_gene: TRBJ1-5
abundance: once
CDR3nt: TGCGCCAGCAGTAAGGGGACAGGGGGACAGCCCCAGCATTTT
CDR3aa: CASSKGTGGQPQHF

v_gene: TRBV18
d_gene: TRBD1
j_gene: TRBJ1-2
abundance: .
CDR3nt: TGTGCCAGCTCACCAACGGACAGGGGTACGGGCTACACCTTC
CDR3aa: CASSPTDRGTGYTF

v_gene: TRBV13
d_gene: TRBD1
j_gene: TRBJ1-1
abundance: .
CDR3nt: TGTGCCAGCAGCCCATGGGACAGTCCTACCGAAGCTTTCTTT
CDR3aa: CASSPWDSPTEAFF

v_gene: TRBV27
d_gene: TRBD1
j_gene: TRBJ1-2
abundance: .
CDR3nt: TGTGCCAGCCGAAGTACCTGGGACAGATTCTATGGCTACACCTTC
CDR3aa: CASRSTWDRFYGYTF

v_gene: TRBV11-2
d_gene: .
j_gene: TRBJ2-1
abundance: .
CDR3nt: TGTGCCAGCAGCTTAGACCCCATGCGCGGGAATGAGCAGTTCTTC
CDR3aa: CASSLDPMRGNEQFF

v_gene: TRBV18
d_gene: TRBD2
j_gene: TRBJ2-1
abundance: once
CDR3nt: TGTGCCAGCTCACCACGTGGGCTAGCGGGTTACAGGGCCTGGTATCAGCAGTTCTTC
CDR3aa: CASSPRGLAGYRAWYQQFF

v_gene: TRBV7-9
d_gene: .
j_gene: TRBJ1-5
abundance: .
CDR3nt: TGTGCCAGCAGTGGAGGGGAGCGTCAGCCCCAGCATTTT
CDR3aa: CASSGGERQPQHF

v_gene: TRBV10-3
d_gene: .
j_gene: TRBJ2-2
abundance: few
CDR3nt: TGTGCCATCGGGGGGTCAGGCACCGGGGAGCTGTTTTTT
CDR3aa: CAIGGSGTGELFF

v_gene: TRBV7-9
d_gene: .
j_gene: TRBJ1-2
abundance: .
CDR3nt: TGTGCCAGCAGCTTAGAAACAGGGAGAGGCTACACCTTC
CDR3aa: CASSLETGRGYTF

v_gene: TRBV10-3
d_gene: TRBD2
j_gene: TRBJ2-1
abundance: .
CDR3nt: TGTGCCATCAGGCGGTCCGGGGGGGCGACGAATGAGCAGTTCTTC
CDR3aa: CAIRRSGGATNEQFF

v_gene: TRBV18
d_gene: TRBD1
j_gene: TRBJ1-2
abundance: .
CDR3nt: TGTGCCAGCTCACCACAGGGACAGAACTATGGCTACACCTTC
CDR3aa: CASSPQGQNYGYTF

v_gene: TRBV11-2
d_gene: .
j_gene: TRBJ2-3
abundance: .
CDR3nt: TGTGCCAGCAGCTTCGGACTTACAGATACGCAGTATTTT
CDR3aa: CASSFGLTDTQYF

v_gene: TRBV6-1
d_gene: .
j_gene: TRBJ2-5
abundance: .
CDR3nt: TGTGCCAGCAGACAGGGAGAGACCCAGTACTTC
CDR3aa: CASRQGETQYF

v_gene: TRBV29-1
d_gene: .
j_gene: TRBJ1-1
abundance: few
CDR3nt: TGCAGCGTCCTTCACACTGAAGCTTTCTTT
CDR3aa: CSVLHTEAFF

v_gene: TRBV6-5
d_gene: .
j_gene: TRBJ1-5
abundance: .
CDR3nt: TGTGCCAGCAGTATCAGGGCCGGTCAGCCCCAGCATTTT
CDR3aa: CASSIRAGQPQHF

v_gene: TRBV5-1
d_gene: TRBD2
j_gene: TRBJ2-7
abundance: .
CDR3nt: TGCGCCAGCAGCGGAGCGGGACCCGGAGTCTACGAGCAGTACTTC
CDR3aa: CASSGAGPGVYEQYF

v_gene: TRBV6-1
d_gene: TRBD1
j_gene: TRBJ1-1
abundance: .
CDR3nt: TGTGCCAGCAGTGGGGGGACAGCTGCTTTCTTT
CDR3aa: CASSGGTAAFF

v_gene: TRBV7-6
d_gene: TRBD2
j_gene: TRBJ2-7
abundance: few
CDR3nt: TGTGCCAGCAGCTTAGTGACTAGCGTACCACCCCTCTCCTACGAGCAGTACTTC
CDR3aa: CASSLVTSVPPLSYEQYF

v_gene: TRBV6-1
d_gene: TRBD1
j_gene: TRBJ1-5
abundance: .
CDR3nt: TGTGCCAGCAAGTCGAGCCCAGGGACAGATCAGCCCCAGCATTTT
CDR3aa: CASKSSPGTDQPQHF

v_gene: TRBV30
d_gene: .
j_gene: TRBJ2-7
abundance: .
CDR3nt: TGTGCCTGGAGTAGGACTTACGAGCAGTACTTC
CDR3aa: CAWSRTYEQYF

v_gene: TRBV5-4
d_gene: .
j_gene: TRBJ2-2
abundance: few
CDR3nt: TGTGCCAGCAGCTTGAATGGGAGAAACACCGGGGAGCTGTTTTTT
CDR3aa: CASSLNGRNTGELFF

v_gene: TRBV18
d_gene: TRBD2
j_gene: TRBJ2-1
abundance: few
CDR3nt: TGTGCCAGCTCACCACGAGCGGGGGGCACATTTAACAATGAGCAGTTCTTC
CDR3aa: CASSPRAGGTFNNEQFF